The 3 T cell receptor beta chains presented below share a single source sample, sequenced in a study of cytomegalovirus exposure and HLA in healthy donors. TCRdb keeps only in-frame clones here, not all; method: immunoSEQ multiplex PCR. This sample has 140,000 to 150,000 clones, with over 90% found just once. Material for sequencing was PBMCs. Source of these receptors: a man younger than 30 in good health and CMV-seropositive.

The CDR3 reads CASSRGQMNTEAFF. CDR3 nucleotides: TGCGCCAGCAGTAGGGGACAGATGAACACTGAAGCTTTCTTT. The chain couples TRBV5-1 to TRBJ1-1, with TRBD1 matching over 7 bases. CDR1 and CDR2 from the germline V gene are SGHRS and YFSETQ. The CDR3 extends over 14 amino acids. V shed 5 bases, J shed 0 bases, and the junction held 4 bases outside the gene matches.

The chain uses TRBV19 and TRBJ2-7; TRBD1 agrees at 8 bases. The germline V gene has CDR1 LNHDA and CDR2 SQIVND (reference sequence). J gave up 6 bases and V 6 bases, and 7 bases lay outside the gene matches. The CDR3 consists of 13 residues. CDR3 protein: CASRVSGGGEQYF. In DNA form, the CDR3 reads TGTGCCAGTAGGGTCTCAGGGGGCGGCGAGCAGTACTTC.

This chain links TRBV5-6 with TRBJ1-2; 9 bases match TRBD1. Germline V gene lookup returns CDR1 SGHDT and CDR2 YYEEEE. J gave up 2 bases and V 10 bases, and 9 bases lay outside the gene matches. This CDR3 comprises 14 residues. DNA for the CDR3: TGTGCCGGTGGTACAGGGGGCAACAACTATGGCTACACCTTC. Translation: CAGGTGGNNYGYTF.